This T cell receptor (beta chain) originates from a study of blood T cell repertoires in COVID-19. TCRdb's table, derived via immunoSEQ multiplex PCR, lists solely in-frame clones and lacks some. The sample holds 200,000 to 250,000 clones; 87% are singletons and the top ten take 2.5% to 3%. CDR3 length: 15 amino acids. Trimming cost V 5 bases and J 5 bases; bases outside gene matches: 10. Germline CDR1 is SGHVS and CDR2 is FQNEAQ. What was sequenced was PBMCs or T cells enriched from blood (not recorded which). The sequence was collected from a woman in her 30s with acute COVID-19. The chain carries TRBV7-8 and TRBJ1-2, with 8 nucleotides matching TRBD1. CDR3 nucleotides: TGTGCCAGCAGCCCCCCGGGACAGGCGATATATGGCTACACCTTC. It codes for CASSPPGQAIYGYTF.